The clone carrying this T cell receptor (beta chain) appeared once. All enrollees were roughly 18 to 90 years old and from about 25 US areas. Cohort placement rested on clinical history that participants reported themselves. This specimen belongs to a study of blood T cell repertoires in COVID-19. Whole-study context: Whether acute or convalescent, the COVID-19 samples came from the United States, Italy and Spain. T cells, B-cell-depleted T cells, or PBMCs supplied cDNA or gDNA.

TCRdb's copy holds only in-frame clones and misses some; the assay was immunoSEQ multiplex PCR. Among 120,000 to 150,000 clones listed, just under 85% were seen once. The germline V gene encodes CDR1 MRHNA and CDR2 SNTAGT. V shed 3 bases and J 5 bases; nucleotides not matched to a gene: 5. The CDR3 spans 16 residues. Sequenced sample: PBMCs or T cells enriched from blood (not recorded which). The chain combines TRBV6-4 with TRBJ2-1, with 12 bases aligning to TRBD2. The TCR comes from a woman in her thirties or forties who had recovered from COVID-19. Here the CDR3 reads CASSEMGLAGHNEQFF. For the CDR3, the DNA is TGTGCCAGCAGTGAGATGGGACTAGCGGGCCACAATGAGCAGTTCTTC.